A single sample gave rise to the 6 T cell receptor beta chains below, sequenced in a study of T cell changes during pregnancy in multiple sclerosis. Generated by immunoSEQ multiplex PCR, the TCRdb table keeps only in-frame clones and is missing some. The sample holds 55,000 to 70,000 clones; 90% to 95% are singletons and the top ten take around 1.8%. This specimen consisted of peripheral blood, obtained after pregnancy. These receptors all come from a female donor with multiple sclerosis, enrolled in a pregnancy study.

V is TRBV6-5 and J is TRBJ2-1, with a tentative D call TRBD1 (5 bases). Germline V gives CDR1 MNHEY, CDR2 SVGAGI. The ends were cut back, 6 bases at V and 10 bases at J, with 13 bases in the middle. The CDR3 runs 12 residues. CDR3 DNA: TGTGCCAGCAGGCGAGCTCAGGGAGAGCAGTTCTTC. Translation gives CASRRAQGEQFF.

The V and J genes are TRBV5-6 and TRBJ2-1; 10 bases map to TRBD2. The germline V gene encodes CDR1 SGHDT and CDR2 YYEEEE. J gave up 8 bases and V 1 base, and 9 bases lay outside the gene matches. The CDR3 extends over 16 amino acids. CDR3 sequence: CASSLLAGVWGDEQFF. CDR3 bases: TGTGCCAGCAGCTTGCTAGCGGGAGTATGGGGCGATGAGCAGTTCTTC.

This chain links TRBV27 with TRBJ1-5, with D maybe TRBD1 (6 bases). Trimming took off 1 base at V and 5 bases at J, with 9 bases between the two ends. This CDR3 comprises 14 residues. Germline values: CDR1 MNHEY, CDR2 SMNVEV (reference sequence). In DNA, the CDR3 is TGTGCCAGCAGTTTATTGGGGGCGGATCAGCCCCAGCATTTT. This codes for CASSLLGADQPQHF.

The chain joins TRBV6-1 to TRBJ2-3; unclear D gene. Germline values: CDR1 MNHNS, CDR2 SASEGT. Trimming cost V 6 bases and J 4 bases, with 5 bases left between them. The CDR3 contains 11 residues. The chain's CDR3 is CASRQADTQYF. Written as DNA, the CDR3 is TGTGCCAGCAGGCAGGCAGATACGCAGTATTTT.

V is TRBV4-1 and J is TRBJ1-5; perhaps TRBD1 as D (6 bases). CDR1 is MGHRA and CDR2 is YSYEKL in the germline V gene. CDR3 length: 16 amino acids. Trimming pared 1 base from V and 4 bases from J, leaving 14 bases between. CDR3 bases: TGCGCCAGCAGCCAAGGTTTAGGACAGCCTAATCAGCCCCAGCATTTT. Encoded protein: CASSQGLGQPNQPQHF.

The chain has TRBV11-3 and TRBJ1-2; D uncertain. Germline lookup yields CDR1 SGHNT and CDR2 YENEEA. This CDR3 comprises 16 residues. V lost 5 bases and J 5 bases, leaving 21 bases between the germline ends. CDR3: CASSILTGKVYYGYTF. The CDR3 DNA follows: TGTGCCAGCAGCATTCTCACGGGGAAAGTTTATTATGGCTACACCTTC.